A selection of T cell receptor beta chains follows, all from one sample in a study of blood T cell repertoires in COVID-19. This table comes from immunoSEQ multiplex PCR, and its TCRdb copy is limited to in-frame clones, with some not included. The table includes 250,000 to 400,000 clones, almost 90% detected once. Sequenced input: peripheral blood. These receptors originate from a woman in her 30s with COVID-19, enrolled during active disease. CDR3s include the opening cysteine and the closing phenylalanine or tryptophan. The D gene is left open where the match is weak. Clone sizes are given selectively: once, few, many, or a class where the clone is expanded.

TGTGCCAGCGGTAAGGACAGGGACACTGAAGCTTTCTTT | CASGKDRDTEAFF | TRBV6-4 | - | TRBJ1-1 | TRBD1
TGTGCCAGCAGCCCACAGACAGGGGGCTATCAGCCCCAGCATTTT | CASSPQTGGYQPQHF | TRBV2 | once | TRBJ1-5 | TRBD1
TGTGCCAGCAGCCCACCTCCGGGACAGGGGGCGCAGACCACTGAAGCTTTCTTT | CASSPPPGQGAQTTEAFF | TRBV3-1/TRBV3-2 | - | TRBJ1-1 | TRBD1
TGTGCCTGGAATTGGGGGGCGGGAGAGGATGAGCAGTTCTTC | CAWNWGAGEDEQFF | TRBV30 | - | TRBJ2-1 | -
TGTGCCAGCAGCCAGTACCGGGACAGGGACCACGAGCAGTACTTC | CASSQYRDRDHEQYF | TRBV11-2 | - | TRBJ2-7 | TRBD1
TGTGCCAGCAGTCGTAGGGGAAGTGAGCAGTTCTTC | CASSRRGSEQFF | TRBV25-1 | - | TRBJ2-1 | -
TGTGCCAGCAGCCAAGCCGGGACTCAAGGGGCCGAAGCTTTCTTT | CASSQAGTQGAEAFF | TRBV3-1/TRBV3-2 | - | TRBJ1-1 | -
TGTGCCAGCAGCTTAGACGCGGGAGCGACATACGAGCAGTACTTC | CASSLDAGATYEQYF | TRBV7-9 | once | TRBJ2-7 | TRBD2
TGCAGCGTTGACAAACGCAGAGGATCACCCCTCCACTTT | CSVDKRRGSPLHF | TRBV29-1 | - | TRBJ1-6 | -
TGTGCCAGCAGCCCGGGACAGGGGGAGGGTGGCTACACCTTC | CASSPGQGEGGYTF | TRBV5-4 | - | TRBJ1-2 | TRBD1
TGTGCCTGGAGTGGGTCCGGGCAGGGAACTTCTAACTATGGCTACACCTTC | CAWSGSGQGTSNYGYTF | TRBV30 | - | TRBJ1-2 | -
TGTGCCAGCAGCTTCGGACAGGGCATGGGCGAGCAGTACTTC | CASSFGQGMGEQYF | TRBV5-6 | - | TRBJ2-7 | TRBD1
TGTGCCAGCAGCTTATCGACAGGGGACAATGAGCAGTTCTTC | CASSLSTGDNEQFF | TRBV7-9 | - | TRBJ2-1 | TRBD1
TGTGCCAGCAGTTTATGGCTAGACTCCCACGAGCAGTACTTC | CASSLWLDSHEQYF | TRBV27 | once | TRBJ2-7 | -
TGTGCCAGCAGTTTGGGGCGATTAGATTTTACGGGGGAGCTGTTTTTT | CASSLGRLDFTGELFF | TRBV28 | once | TRBJ2-2 | -
TGCAGCGTTTCGGGGGTGCTAGCCAAAAACATTCAGTACTTC | CSVSGVLAKNIQYF | TRBV29-1 | - | TRBJ2-4 | -